These 25 T cell receptor beta chains came from one sample sequenced in a study of blood T cell repertoires in COVID-19. Libraries were prepared by immunoSEQ multiplex PCR; TCRdb keeps only in-frame clonotypes and omits some of them. The sample consists of 150,000 or so clones, roughly 79% of them appearing once. The sequenced sample consisted of peripheral blood. All receptors derive from a woman of 80 years or more with acute or convalescent COVID-19.

In this sample, this clone turned up a few times. The rearrangement joins TRBV7-9 to TRBJ2-7; tentatively, D is TRBD2 (6 bases). V was trimmed by 2 bases and J by 1 base, leaving 18 bases between them. The germline V gene encodes CDR1 SEHNR and CDR2 FQNEAQ (reference sequence). The CDR3 extends over 17 amino acids. CDR3 nucleotide sequence: TGTGCCAGCAGCTTATTTAGCGGCGGGGCGACGTCCTACGAGCAGTACTTC. Translation: CASSLFSGGATSYEQYF.

This sequence joins TRBV3-1 (or the pseudogene TRBV3-2) and TRBJ2-3, with 8 bases identical to TRBD2. Per the germline V gene, CDR1 is LGHDT and CDR2 is YNNKEL (reference sequence). V was clipped by 2 bases and J by 4 bases; unmatched bases: 2. This CDR3 contains 14 residues. The CDR3 bases are TGTGCCAGCAGCCAAAGCGGGAGTGCAGATACGCAGTATTTT. Translation: CASSQSGSADTQYF.

This rearrangement joins TRBV7-8 to TRBJ2-2; unclear D gene. Germline V CDR1 and CDR2: SGHVS, FQNEAQ. The CDR3 is made up of 13 amino acids. Trimming cost V 3 bases and J 5 bases, with 7 bases left between them. CDR3 nucleotide sequence: TGTGCCAGCAGCTTGCAACTAACCGGGGAGCTGTTTTTT. Its protein product is CASSLQLTGELFF.

The rearrangement links TRBV29-1 to TRBJ2-2; D is possibly TRBD1 (6 bases). V dropped 0 bases and J dropped 7 bases, with 15 bases sitting between them. The germline CDR1 and CDR2 sequences are SQVTM and ANQGSEA. The CDR3 runs to 15 residues. This CDR3 is CSVEDGPQGLGELFF. The CDR3 nucleotides read TGCAGCGTTGAAGATGGGCCCCAGGGGCTCGGGGAGCTGTTTTTT.

V usage is TRBV5-8 and J usage is TRBJ1-2; perhaps TRBD1 as D (6 bases). Trimming removed 0 bases from V and 4 bases from J, with 13 bases in between. Germline CDR1 is SGHTS and CDR2 is YDEGEE. There are 15 residues in the CDR3. CDR3 in DNA: TGTGCCAGCAGCTTGGGGTACAGGGTGAGCTATGGCTACACCTTC. Residues: CASSLGYRVSYGYTF.

The chain is built from TRBV5-6 and TRBJ2-1; D unclear. Looked up from germline, CDR1 is SGHDT and CDR2 is YYEEEE. The CDR3 has 14 amino acids. Trimming pared 0 bases from V and 4 bases from J, leaving 8 bases between. The CDR3 is CASSLVLEYNEQFF. The CDR3 DNA is TGTGCCAGCAGCTTGGTGCTAGAGTACAATGAGCAGTTCTTC.

This clone was detected only once. The chain recombines TRBV7-2 with TRBJ1-2, with D hard to call. The V end was cut by 3 bases, the J end by 0 bases, with 8 bases between. CDR1 SGHTA and CDR2 FQGNSA come from the germline V gene. There are 14 residues in the CDR3. CDR3 region: CASSFSFANYGYTF. CDR3 coding DNA: TGTGCCAGCAGCTTTTCCTTCGCTAACTATGGCTACACCTTC.

This clone was detected once. The gene calls are TRBV18 and TRBJ2-3; 7 nucleotides align to TRBD2. The germline gives CDR1 KGHSH, CDR2 LQKENI. The V and J ends lost 3 bases and 6 bases, in that order; junction bases with no gene match: 9. The CDR3 spans 15 residues. CDR3 sequence (DNA): TGTGCCAGCTCACCCCCGGGGAGGGGAGAGGATACGCAGTATTTT. Translating gives CASSPPGRGEDTQYF.

The chain carries TRBV10-3 and TRBJ1-6; 7 bases fit TRBD1. V lost 0 bases and J lost 10; bases outside the gene matches: 6. This CDR3 has 15 residues. CDR1 ENHRY and CDR2 SYGVKD come from the germline V gene. CDR3 nucleotide sequence: TGTGCCATCAGTGAGTCCTGGGACAGAGGATCACCCCTCCACTTT. This sequence encodes CAISESWDRGSPLHF.

This clone was observed a handful of times. This chain uses TRBV2 with TRBJ1-2; TRBD1 aligns across 7 bases. Germline V gene lookup returns CDR1 SNHLY and CDR2 FYNNEI. The V and J ends lost 6 bases and 2 bases, in that order; junction bases with no gene match: 9. This CDR3 has 15 residues. CDR3 DNA: TGTGCCAGCAGGGATCAGAGGGGGCGGAACTATGGCTACACCTTC. Its translation is CASRDQRGRNYGYTF.

V and J are TRBV11-2 and TRBJ1-6, with TRBD1 as a possible D gene (5 bases). The length of the CDR3 is 15 residues. V was clipped by 5 bases and J by 6 bases, with 14 bases between them. Germline V gene sequence: CDR1 SGHAT, CDR2 FQNNGV. The CDR3: CASSKGGVFNSPLHF. CDR3 nucleotide sequence: TGTGCCAGCAGCAAAGGAGGGGTGTTTAATTCACCCCTCCACTTT.

The CDR3 reads CASSQGIPAGRRDTQYF. CDR3 coding DNA: TGTGCCAGCAGCCAAGGAATTCCGGCGGGAAGGAGAGATACGCAGTATTTT. The chain employs TRBV3-1 (or the pseudogene TRBV3-2) and TRBJ2-3, with D tentatively TRBD2 (6 bases). Looked up from germline, CDR1 is LGHDT and CDR2 is YNNKEL (reference sequence). Trimming left V 1 base short and J 5 bases short, with 19 bases between. The CDR3 runs to 17 residues.

As concerns this clone: A read error may account for a junction end that differs from germline. The genes are TRBV19 and TRBJ2-1; the D gene is possibly TRBD2 (6 bases). This CDR3 comprises 15 residues. Germline CDR1 LNHDA, CDR2 SQIVND (reference sequence). CDR3 residues: CASSIRLGNNNEQFF. In DNA, the CDR3 is TGTGCCAGTAGTATACGACTAGGAAACAACAACGAGCAGTTCTTC.

The V gene is TRBV5-4, the J gene TRBJ2-2, with TRBD2 as a possible D gene (6 bases). V was clipped by 4 bases and J by 5 bases, with 18 bases between them. CDR1 SGHNT and CDR2 YYREEE come from the germline V gene (reference sequence). The CDR3 length is 16 residues. CDR3 protein: CASSPAEGIETGELFF. The DNA of the CDR3 is TGTGCCAGCAGCCCGGCGGAGGGAATAGAAACCGGGGAGCTGTTTTTT.

The chain uses TRBV3-1 (or the pseudogene TRBV3-2) and TRBJ2-7; possible D gene TRBD2, 7 bases. From germline, CDR1 is LGHDT and CDR2 YNNKEL (reference sequence). Trimming pared 2 bases from V and 4 bases from J, leaving 15 bases between. The CDR3 has 15 amino acids. The CDR3 loop reads CASSQPSGGGYEQYF. The CDR3 DNA follows: TGTGCCAGCAGCCAACCTAGCGGAGGGGGGTACGAGCAGTACTTC.

The genes are TRBV19 and TRBJ1-2; 11 bases are a match to TRBD1. V lost 2 bases, J lost 7 bases, and 6 bases stayed unmatched. This CDR3 is 15 amino acids long. Germline V gene lookup returns CDR1 LNHDA and CDR2 SQIVND (reference sequence). CDR3 coding DNA: TGTGCCAGTAGTATATATGGGACAGGGGGAATTGGCTACACCTTC. Its protein is CASSIYGTGGIGYTF.

The gene calls are TRBV4-2 and TRBJ2-1, with 11 bases identical to TRBD2. Germline lookup yields CDR1 LGHNA and CDR2 YNFKEQ. The trim removed 0 bases at V and 0 bases at J, leaving 7 bases unmatched. CDR3 size: 19 residues. Here the CDR3 reads CASSQELAGGPSSYNEQFF. The CDR3 DNA reads as TGTGCCAGCAGCCAAGAGCTAGCGGGAGGACCTAGCTCCTACAATGAGCAGTTCTTC.

The V call is TRBV7-2, the J call TRBJ1-1; D is undetermined. The V and J ends lost 1 base and 2 bases respectively, with 8 bases between them. The CDR3 has 14 amino acids. Germline CDR1 SGHTA, CDR2 FQGNSA. The CDR3 DNA is TGTGCCAGCAGCTTAGACGGGTTCAACACTGAAGCTTTCTTT. Translated, it gives CASSLDGFNTEAFF.

The rearrangement links TRBV6-2 or TRBV6-3 to TRBJ1-2; 11 nucleotides agree with TRBD1. Germline trimming cut 5 bases from V and 6 bases from J; bases unmatched to any gene: 8. Germline V gene lookup returns CDR1 MNHEY and CDR2 SVGEGT. CDR3 size: 15 residues. The CDR3 DNA reads TGTGCCAGCAGTGACTGGGACAGGGGGAAGGATGGCTACACCTTC. This translates into CASSDWDRGKDGYTF.

This clone has a single count. The gene calls are TRBV2 and TRBJ2-5, with a possible D match to TRBD1 (7 bases). The length of the CDR3 is 14 residues. CDR1 is SNHLY and CDR2 is FYNNEI in the germline V gene. V lost 6 bases and J 2 bases, leaving 13 bases between the germline ends. In DNA, the CDR3 is TGTGCCAGCAGGTCGGAGGGACAGCAAGAGACCCAGTACTTC. Amino acids: CASRSEGQQETQYF. Variable domain in full (rest from reference TRBV2 and TRBJ2-5): EPEVTQTPSHQVTQMGQEVILRCVPISNHLYFYWYRQILGQKVEFLVSFYNNEISEKSEIFDDQFSVERPDGSNFTLKIRSTKLEDSAMYFCASRSEGQQETQYFGPGTRLLVL.

The gene calls are TRBV7-2 and TRBJ1-1; TRBD1 might be the D (6 bases). The V gene's germline CDR1 is SGHTA and CDR2 FQGNSA. V was cut by 6 bases and J by 11 bases, with 19 bases left in between. The CDR3 consists of 13 residues. This chain's CDR3 is CASSYLDSFRAFF. The CDR3 bases are TGTGCCAGCAGTTATCTGGACAGCTTTAGGGCTTTCTTT.

The chain links TRBV27 to TRBJ2-1; 12 bases map to TRBD2. This CDR3 spans 16 amino acids. CDR1 and CDR2 from the germline V gene are MNHEY and SMNVEV (reference sequence). The J segment lost 4 bases and the V segment lost 6 bases, leaving 7 bases of the junction unmatched. CDR3: CASSKLAGGLYNEQFF. The CDR3, as DNA: TGTGCCAGCAGCAAACTAGCGGGAGGACTATACAATGAGCAGTTCTTC.

This clone showed up just once. V and J are TRBV7-7 and TRBJ2-5; D is perhaps TRBD1 (7 bases). CDR1 is SSHAT, CDR2 FNYEAQ, per germline (reference sequence). Trimming took 1 base from V and 1 from J, leaving 10 bases between them. This CDR3 contains 15 residues. The CDR3 is CASSLDRGGQETQYF. The DNA for the CDR3 is TGTGCCAGCAGCTTAGACAGGGGAGGCCAAGAGACCCAGTACTTC.

This clone was detected only once. This chain links TRBV14 with TRBJ2-1, with TRBD1 identical over 8 bases. V gave up 5 bases and J gave up 3 bases; unmatched junction bases: 9. CDR1 and CDR2 (germline): SGHDN, FVKESK. This CDR3 has 16 amino acids. The CDR3 is CASSTQQGGFYNEQFF. The CDR3, as DNA: TGTGCCAGCAGCACCCAACAGGGGGGCTTCTACAATGAGCAGTTCTTC. The complete variable domain, with remaining parts taken from reference TRBV14 and TRBJ2-1, reads EAGVTQFPSHSVIEKGQTVTLRCDPISGHDNLYWYRRVMGKEIKFLLHFVKESKQDESGMPNNRFLAERTGGTYSTLKVQPAELEDSGVYFCASSTQQGGFYNEQFFGPGTRLTVL.

The chain recombines TRBV7-9 with TRBJ2-7; tentatively, D is TRBD1 (6 bases). V gave up 5 bases and J gave up 2 bases, with 10 bases separating them. The CDR3 is made up of 13 amino acids. Germline V CDR1 and CDR2: SEHNR, FQNEAQ (reference sequence). CDR3 region: CASSPTGTYEQYF. DNA for the CDR3: TGTGCCAGCAGCCCTACAGGGACCTACGAGCAGTACTTC.